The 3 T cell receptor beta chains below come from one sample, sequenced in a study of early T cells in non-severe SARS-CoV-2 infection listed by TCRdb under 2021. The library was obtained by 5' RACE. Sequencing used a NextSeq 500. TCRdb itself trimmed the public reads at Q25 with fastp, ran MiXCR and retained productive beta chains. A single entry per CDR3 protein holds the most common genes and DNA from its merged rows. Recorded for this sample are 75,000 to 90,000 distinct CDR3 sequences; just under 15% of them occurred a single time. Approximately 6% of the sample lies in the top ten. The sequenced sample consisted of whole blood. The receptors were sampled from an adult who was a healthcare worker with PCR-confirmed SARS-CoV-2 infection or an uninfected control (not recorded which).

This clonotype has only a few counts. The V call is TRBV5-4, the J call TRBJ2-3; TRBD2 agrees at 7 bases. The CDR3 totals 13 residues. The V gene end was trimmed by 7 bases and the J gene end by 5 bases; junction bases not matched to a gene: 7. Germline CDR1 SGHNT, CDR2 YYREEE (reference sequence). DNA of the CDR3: TGTGCCAGCTGCCGGACTAGTGGAGATACGCAGTATTTT. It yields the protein CASCRTSGDTQYF. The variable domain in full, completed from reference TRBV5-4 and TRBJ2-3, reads ETGVTQSPTHLIKTRGQQVTLRCSSQSGHNTVSWYQQALGQGPQFIFQYYREEENGRGNFPPRFSGLQFPNYSSELNVNALELDDSALYLCASCRTSGDTQYFGPGTRLTVL.

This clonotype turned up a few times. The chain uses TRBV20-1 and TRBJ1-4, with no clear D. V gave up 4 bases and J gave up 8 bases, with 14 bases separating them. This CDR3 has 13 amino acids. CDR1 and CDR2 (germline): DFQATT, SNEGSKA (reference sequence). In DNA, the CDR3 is TGCAGTGCTACAAGGCCAGGAGGGGAAAAACTGTTTTTT. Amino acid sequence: CSATRPGGEKLFF.

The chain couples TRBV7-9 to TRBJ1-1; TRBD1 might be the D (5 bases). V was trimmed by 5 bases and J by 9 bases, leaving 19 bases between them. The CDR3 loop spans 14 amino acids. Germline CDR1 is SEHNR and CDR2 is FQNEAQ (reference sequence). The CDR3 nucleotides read TGTGCCAGCAGCCCCCCCGCCGGGGGGGTCCAAGCTTTCTTT. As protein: CASSPPAGGVQAFF. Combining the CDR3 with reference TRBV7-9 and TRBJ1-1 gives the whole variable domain DTGVSQNPRHKITKRGQNVTFRCDPISEHNRLYWYRQTLGQGPEFLTYFQNEAQLEKSRLLSDRFSAERPKGSFSTLEIQRTEQGDSAMYLCASSPPAGGVQAFFGQGTRLTVV.